This T cell receptor (beta chain) was documented in a study of graft-versus-host responses after intestinal transplantation (dated by TCRdb to the early 2020s). In the study overall: Recipients received multivisceral, liver-intestinal, or isolated intestinal transplants. All recipients received anti-thymocyte globulin induction followed by maintenance tacrolimus and steroids for approximately 3 years. Alloreactive clones were identified by sequencing pre-transplant mixed lymphocyte reaction products and comparing these products with unstimulated pre-transplant donor and recipient T cells. A peak of at least 4% donor T cells among recipient peripheral blood mononuclear cells was the definition used for donor T cell macrochimerism. Instead of going to the commercial service, samples from a few later patients were sequenced in-house on an Illumina MiSeq and processed with MiXCR. Graft-versus-host and host-versus-graft alloreactive T cell clones were tracked in the graft, circulation and bone marrow after intestinal transplantation using bulk TCR-beta CDR3 sequencing. The cohort enrolled around 25 intestinal transplant recipients including one retransplant, and 3 patients lacking pretransplant specimens were excluded.

For this chain, trimming is 5 bases at the V end and 7 bases at the J end, and the number of junction bases without a gene match is 9. The CDR3 numbers 16 residues from cysteine through phenylalanine. Only CDR3 DNA remains: 48 bases, in frame from the first base. The germline V gene provides CDR1 SGHTA and CDR2 FQGNSA. As regards this clone: The specificity of this receptor is unknown. The record has no base qualities; no much larger clone is one base away.

The protocol used for the library was the immunoSEQ multiplex PCR assay. For most patients, genomic DNA was isolated with the Qiagen DNeasy Blood and Tissue Kit and sent frozen to Adaptive Biotechnologies for TCR sequencing. For most patients, genomic DNA was subjected to high-throughput TCR-beta CDR3 sequencing by Adaptive Biotechnologies. As for the authors' bioinformatics: Adaptive's ImmunoSEQ software supplied the TCR sequencing data for 15 to 20 patients, while MiXCR and VDJtools were used to process a few other patients. To correct CD4 versus CD8 sorting errors, sequences present in both subsets at a frequency ratio below 5:1 were removed. CDR3 nucleotide sequences shared by donor and recipient were removed because the origin of these sequences could not be assigned. At least 2-fold expansion over unstimulated cells and a minimum CFSE-low frequency of 0.002% (template counts) or 0.001% (read counts) were required for clones to be classified as alloreactive. A clone was considered mappable if detected in the sequenced pre-transplant spleen, lymph node, or MLR CFSE-low populations of the donor or recipient. Cumulative frequency of alloreactive clones was calculated as a percentage of all sequences weighted by copy number. The table was pulled from immuneACCESS by TCRdb, which kept in-frame rearrangements only. Such tables lose some clones; where checked, under half of the loss comes from unresolved V genes, and the rest has no known cause. From that table come the V and J calls and clone size; the DNA was used to work out D and trimming. This sample comprises about 120,000 clones, roughly 93% of them detected only once. The ten largest clones capture more than 0.1% of the sample.

Broad study findings and their caveats: Conclusions were limited by the relatively low number and heterogeneity of intestinal transplant patients. In patients with donor T cell macrochimerism, the allografts had high GvH to HvG T cell clonal ratios. GvH clones were found in recipient bone marrow, and some of the GvH clones appeared earlier in ileal mucosa or blood, which is consistent with an intestinal mucosal origin. Early after transplant, peak levels of circulating GvH clones were associated with declines in HvG clones.

What the time point label conveys for this sample: cells obtained before transplantation from donor or recipient. CD3+CD4+ and CD3+CD8+ populations were FACS-sorted from unstimulated pre-transplant donor and recipient cells taken from spleen or lymph nodes. The sample was unstimulated CD4+ T cells sorted from spleen or lymph node cells, taken before intestinal transplant. The chain was built from TRBV7-2 and TRBJ2-2, with TRBD2 matching 11 junction bases. The clonotype was recovered from a human donor who received an intestinal transplant. The nucleotide sequence reads TGTGCCAGCAGCCGGACAGCTAGCGGGAGGAGCGGGGAGCTGTTTTTT. Its protein is CASSRTASGRSGELFF.